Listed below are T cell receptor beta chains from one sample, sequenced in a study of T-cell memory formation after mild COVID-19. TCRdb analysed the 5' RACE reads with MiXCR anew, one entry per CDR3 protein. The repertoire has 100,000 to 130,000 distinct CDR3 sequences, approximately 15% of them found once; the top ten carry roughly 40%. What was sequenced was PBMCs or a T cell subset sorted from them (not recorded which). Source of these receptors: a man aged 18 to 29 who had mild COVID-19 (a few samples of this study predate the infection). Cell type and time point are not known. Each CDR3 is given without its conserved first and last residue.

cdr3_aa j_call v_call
SATREPQF TRBJ2-1 TRBV20-1
ASKRLEDRNYEQY TRBJ2-7 TRBV7-9
ASSVTSSSYNEQF TRBJ2-1 TRBV9
AWSVLVGYT TRBJ1-2 TRBV30
ASSLMRATGGTDTQY TRBJ2-3 TRBV6-2/TRBV6-3
ASSPGRGKYEQY TRBJ2-7 TRBV6-5
ASSQGAATYNEQF TRBJ2-1 TRBV4-3
ASSPPSLNQPQH TRBJ1-5 TRBV4-1
ASSYSIAGGVAEETQY TRBJ2-5 TRBV6-5
SADSGGAASSSYEQY TRBJ2-7 TRBV20-1
ASSTGTRYEKY TRBJ2-7 TRBV5-1
ASDQGTEAF TRBJ1-1 TRBV19
ASSLGGNSYNEQF TRBJ2-1 TRBV7-3
ASSYSKSLAGGHNEQF TRBJ2-1 TRBV6-2/TRBV6-3
ASSSSLGDTQY TRBJ2-3 TRBV7-7
ASTPGNTGELF TRBJ2-2 TRBV6-2/TRBV6-3